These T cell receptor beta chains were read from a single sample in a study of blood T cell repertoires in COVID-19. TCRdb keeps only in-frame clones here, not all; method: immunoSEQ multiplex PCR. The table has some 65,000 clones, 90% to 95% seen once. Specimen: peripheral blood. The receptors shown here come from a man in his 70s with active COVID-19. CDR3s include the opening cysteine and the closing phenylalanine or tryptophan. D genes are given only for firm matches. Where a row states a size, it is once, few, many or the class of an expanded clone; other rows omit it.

TGTGCCAGCTCACCACTCGAAACAGGGGCGACAATCAGGCCCCAGCATTTT,CASSPLETGATIRPQHF,TRBD1,TRBJ1-5,-,TRBV18
TGCGCCAGCAGCCAAGCCACCCCCGGACAGTTTTGGAATCAGCCCCAGCATTTT,CASSQATPGQFWNQPQHF,-,TRBJ1-5,few,TRBV4-1
TGCGCCAGCAGCCAAGATCTAGTCTCAACTAATGAAAAACTGTTTTTT,CASSQDLVSTNEKLFF,-,TRBJ1-4,once,TRBV4-3
TGTGCCATGACACAGGGTGTGACCGGGGAGCTGTTTTTT,CAMTQGVTGELFF,-,TRBJ2-2,-,TRBV10-3
TGTGCCAGCAGTCCCTATAGCGGTGGTACCGGGGAGCTGTTTTTT,CASSPYSGGTGELFF,-,TRBJ2-2,-,TRBV6-5
TGTGCCAGCTCACCACTCGCGGGGGACACAGATACGCAGTATTTT,CASSPLAGDTDTQYF,TRBD2,TRBJ2-3,once,TRBV18
TGTGCCAGCTCAGGGGGCACAGATACGCAGTATTTT,CASSGGTDTQYF,-,TRBJ2-3,-,TRBV6-5
TGTGCCAGTAGAACAGGGGGGGACACTGAAGCTTTCTTT,CASRTGGDTEAFF,TRBD1,TRBJ1-1,-,TRBV19
TGTGCCAGCAGCCCCCGGTTTGCAACTAATGAAAAACTGTTTTTT,CASSPRFATNEKLFF,-,TRBJ1-4,once,TRBV7-9
TGTGCCAGCTCGAGACAGGGGAAGGCTAATGAAAAACTGTTTTTT,CASSRQGKANEKLFF,TRBD1,TRBJ1-4,-,TRBV18
TGTGCCAGCAGTTTCCGACTAGCGGGGGGGCGTAATGAGCAGTTCTTC,CASSFRLAGGRNEQFF,TRBD2,TRBJ2-1,-,TRBV6-6
TGTGCCAGCAGTTATCTTCCGGTGAGCTCCTACGAGCAGTACTTC,CASSYLPVSSYEQYF,-,TRBJ2-7,-,TRBV6-2/TRBV6-3
TGTGCCAGCAGTTACGGGACAGGGGTAGAGACCCAGTACTTC,CASSYGTGVETQYF,TRBD1,TRBJ2-5,-,TRBV6-5
TGTGCCAGCTCACCTGGACAGGGGGCAATGGAGACCCAGTACTTC,CASSPGQGAMETQYF,TRBD1,TRBJ2-5,-,TRBV18
TGTGCCAGTAGTATAGATTTGGGGCGCGGGGATCAGCCCCAGCATTTT,CASSIDLGRGDQPQHF,-,TRBJ1-5,-,TRBV19
TGTGCCAGCAGCAGGGTGTTCGACTATGGCTACACCTTC,CASSRVFDYGYTF,-,TRBJ1-2,-,TRBV6-5